This TCR beta chain is from a study of blood T cells in healthy people across ages (dated by TCRdb to the mid-2010s). Context from the whole study: In model experiments, template switching captured roughly one uniquely barcoded TCR beta cDNA molecule for every two T cells. Using deep sequencing normalized with unique cDNA molecular identifiers, the study measured how TCR beta repertoire diversity changes with age. Four age groups were formed from the donors: young (average approximately 17 years), middle-aged (approximately 39), aged (more than 55) and long-lived (around 82). To avoid experimental bias, donors of different ages were spread randomly across the sequencing lanes. Using the same blood draw, the study looked at two additional independent replicas of 1 million unique cDNA reads for two donors, one aged 18 to 30 and the other aged 80 or older.

CDR3 length: 16 amino acids, cysteine to phenylalanine. The CDR3 DNA has 48 bases and is translated from base 1. Trimming removed 0 bases from V and 2 bases from J, leaving 11 bases between the germline ends. CDR1 and CDR2, per the germline V gene, are LGHNA and YNFKEQ. The library was made by 5' RACE. The sequencer was an Illumina HiSeq 2500. A second PCR of about 6 to 11 cycles was performed with a sample-barcoded 5' primer and a J-beta primer mix. Each TCR beta cDNA molecule received a unique molecular identifier from a template-switch 5' adaptor carrying 12 random nucleotides. Each sample yielded at least 2.5 million CDR3-containing paired-end reads. First-strand cDNA synthesis was performed from all RNA using the Mint cDNA synthesis kit, with priming by a TRBC-specific oligonucleotide. After uracil-DNA glycosylase treatment, a first 18-cycle PCR used universal primers M1SS and BC2_uni_R on all cDNA. Under the source paper's analysis protocol: For normalization, 1 million high-quality reads were randomly selected from each sample, with every read carrying a distinct molecular identifier. Instead of being binned into consensus sequences, reads that shared molecular identifiers were thrown out. CDR3 identification, clonotype clustering and error correction used MiTCR with a Q25 quality threshold and the strictest error-elimination algorithm. A nonparametric unseen species model with Euler transformation was used to estimate a lower bound on total TCR beta diversity. TCRdb reanalyzed the raw reads on its own, using fastp at Q25 for trimming and MiXCR for clone calling, and kept in-frame beta chains. All rows with the same CDR3 protein become a single entry with the most common DNA and genes. V and J calls and clone size were set by TCRdb, not the authors. Recorded for this sample are approximately 770,000 distinct CDR3 sequences; 55% to 70% of them occurred a single time. The ten largest make up roughly 20% of the sample.

General study outcomes and caveats: Because the CMV infection status of the donors was unknown, age-related changes in expanded clonotypes may potentially have been confounded. Because profiling used bulk unsorted PBMCs, naive and antigen-experienced compartments could not be compared conclusively. As age increased, observed TCR beta diversity per million T cells dropped in a roughly linear way, and a significant reduction was already evident by age 40. Observed TCR beta diversity correlated strongly with the percentage of naive T cells measured by flow cytometry. Estimates of total diversity based on one million sequenced T cells were considered lower bounds and underestimates. Compared with the aged group, the long-lived group had more naive CD4+ T cells, fewer expanded clones and increased TCR diversity, suggesting age selection.

This clonotype was counted a few times. What antigen it recognizes has not been identified. Base-call qualities are not available, and no considerably larger clone is one nucleotide away. The approximately 39 donors, aged about 6 to 95 years, were systemically healthy Caucasian individuals from Russia. Approximately 10 milliliters of peripheral blood were collected from each donor into EDTA-treated Vacutainer tubes. Ficoll-Paque density-gradient centrifugation was used to isolate PBMCs, with at least 7 million per sample. Trizol reagent was used to extract total RNA from PBMCs, with at least 6 micrograms per sample. The percentages of naive CD45RAhigh/CD27high T cells were determined by flow cytometry on a PBMC aliquot from every donor.

The chain couples TRBV4-2 to TRBJ2-1; a tentative D match to TRBD2 spans 5 bases. This clonotype originated in a man aged 25-45 years in good health. Sequencing was carried out using blood. The CDR3 corresponds to CASSQDRPGTYNEQFF. The nucleotide sequence reads as follows: TGTGCCAGCAGCCAAGATAGGCCGGGGACCTACAATGAGCAGTTCTTC.